The T cell receptor (beta chain) described here comes from a study of blood T cell repertoires in COVID-19. For the study at large: Whether acute or convalescent, the COVID-19 samples came from the United States, Italy and Spain. In each case, the material was cDNA or gDNA derived from T cells, B-cell-depleted T cells, or PBMCs.

As processed by the authors: Estimates of nucleated cell counts were drawn from the amplification of reference gene primers. Some clones are missing from TCRdb's copy, which holds only in-frame ones; the method was immunoSEQ multiplex PCR. From that table come the V and J calls and clone size; the DNA was used to work out D and trimming. The sample yields just under 250,000 clones, around 87% seen once. The germline V and J ends were trimmed by 0 bases and 1 base, with 10 bases remaining between them. The CDR3 is made up of 15 amino acids. CDR1 and CDR2 (germline): LGHNA, YNFKEQ. Sequencing was performed on peripheral blood. This receptor was obtained from a woman under 40 who had recovered from COVID-19. J is TRBJ2-7 and V is TRBV4-2; D is undetermined. CDR3 sequence: CASSQDLGESYEQYF. The CDR3 DNA sequence: TGTGCCAGCAGCCAAGATTTGGGCGAATCCTACGAGCAGTACTTC.